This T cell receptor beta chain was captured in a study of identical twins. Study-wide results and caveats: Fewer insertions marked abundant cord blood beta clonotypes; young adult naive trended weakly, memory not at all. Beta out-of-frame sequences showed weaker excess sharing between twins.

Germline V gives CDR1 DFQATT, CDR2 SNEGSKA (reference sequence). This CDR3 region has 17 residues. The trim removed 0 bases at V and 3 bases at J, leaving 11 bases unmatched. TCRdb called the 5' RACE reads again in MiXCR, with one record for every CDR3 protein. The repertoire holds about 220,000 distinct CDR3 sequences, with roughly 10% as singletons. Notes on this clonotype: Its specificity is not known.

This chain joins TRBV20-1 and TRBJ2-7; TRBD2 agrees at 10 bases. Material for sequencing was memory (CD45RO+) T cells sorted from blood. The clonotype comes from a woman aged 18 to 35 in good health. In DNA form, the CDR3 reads TGCAGTGCTAGAGATTCGGGTAGCGGGAGGAGTAGCTACGAGCAGTACTTC. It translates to CSARDSGSGRSSYEQYF.